The 19 T cell receptor beta chains below were found in one sample sequenced in a study of beta chain features in type 1 diabetes. The whole isolated RNA underwent reverse transcription, so sequencing captured expressed TCRB transcripts. Profiled with immunoSEQ multiplex PCR; TCRdb holds only in-frame clones, not every one. Counted here are about 650,000 clones, roughly 12% occurring once; the ten biggest clones make up around 0.12%. General observations from the study: TCRB CDR3 length was moderately but significantly reduced in all four CD4+ subsets of Type 1 diabetes patients.

What these receptors recognize is not known. Sequencing was done on a sample of naive CD4+ T cells from blood. These receptors all come from a man aged 25 to 45 with type 1 diabetes.

V is TRBV7-2 and J is TRBJ2-2; D is uncertain. V was trimmed by 1 base and J by 3 bases, leaving 9 bases between them. The CDR3 sequence is 15 residues long. From germline, CDR1 is SGHTA and CDR2 FQGNSA. CDR3 loop: CASSLGFGYTGELFF. DNA for the CDR3: TGTGCCAGCAGCTTAGGTTTCGGGTACACCGGGGAGCTGTTTTTT. The complete variable domain, with remaining parts taken from reference TRBV7-2 and TRBJ2-2, reads GAGVSQSPSNKVTEKGKDVELRCDPISGHTALYWYRQSLGQGLEFLIYFQGNSAPDKSGLPSDRFSAERTGGSVSTLTIQRTQQEDSAVYLCASSLGFGYTGELFFGEGSRLTVL.

This clone has a handful of counts. This chain connects TRBV7-2 to TRBJ1-2, with a weak D call TRBD1 (5 bases). The CDR3 has 15 residues. Germline V gene lookup returns CDR1 SGHTA and CDR2 FQGNSA. V shed 5 bases and J shed 7 bases, with 20 bases lying between them. CDR3 DNA: TGTGCCAGCAGCCCCCGTCGGGACGGAAAGGGTGGCTACACCTTC. Translated: CASSPRRDGKGGYTF.

This clone occurred a few times. The chain employs TRBV9 and TRBJ2-4; D is undetermined. This CDR3 is built from 15 residues. V was cut by 0 bases and J by 6 bases, with 13 bases left in between. CDR1 and CDR2 (germline): SGDLS, YYNGEE. As DNA, the CDR3 is TGTGCCAGCAGCGTAGAAGGCAGGCCCCTAAACATTCAGTACTTC. This sequence encodes CASSVEGRPLNIQYF.

This clone was detected only a few times. This sequence joins TRBV20-1 and TRBJ1-1; a weak D match, TRBD1 (6 bases). Trimming took 5 bases from V and 3 from J, leaving 7 bases between them. Germline values: CDR1 DFQATT, CDR2 SNEGSKA (reference sequence). There are 11 residues in the CDR3. The CDR3 nucleotides are TGCAGTGCTCAGGGGTACACTGAAGCTTTCTTT. Translation gives CSAQGYTEAFF.

Of note for this clone: The germline gene is not matched at one end of the junction; a read error may be the cause. For the CDR3, the DNA is TGTGCCAGCAGCTTGGGCTATTACTCCTATAATGAGCAGTTCTTC. It encodes CASSLGYYSYNEQFF. The chain combines TRBV5-6 with TRBJ2-1; D remains ambiguous. This CDR3 spans 15 amino acids. From germline, CDR1 is SGHDT and CDR2 YYEEEE.

This clone came up a few times. This chain links TRBV14 with TRBJ2-1, with unresolved D. Germline lookup yields CDR1 SGHDN and CDR2 FVKESK. CDR3 length: 14 residues. V was trimmed by 2 bases and J by 4 bases, leaving 9 bases between them. CDR3 coding DNA: TGTGCCAGCAGCCAAACTAATAGGTACAATGAGCAGTTCTTC. Protein product: CASSQTNRYNEQFF. The full variable domain, in which reference TRBV14 and TRBJ2-1 provide the parts outside the CDR3, is EAGVTQFPSHSVIEKGQTVTLRCDPISGHDNLYWYRRVMGKEIKFLLHFVKESKQDESGMPNNRFLAERTGGTYSTLKVQPAELEDSGVYFCASSQTNRYNEQFFGPGTRLTVL.

This clone was detected a few times. The rearrangement joins TRBV9 to TRBJ1-4, with unresolved D. Germline CDR1 SGDLS, CDR2 YYNGEE. The CDR3 covers 15 residues. V was trimmed by 4 bases and J by 3 bases, leaving 13 bases between them. CDR3 nucleotide sequence: TGTGCCAGCAGCTTCCTCCCGGGGTCTAATGAAAAACTGTTTTTT. This sequence encodes CASSFLPGSNEKLFF.

The table lists this clone with a few counts. The chain recombines TRBV2 with TRBJ1-4; D possibly corresponds to TRBD1 (5 bases). V dropped 8 bases and J dropped 6 bases, with 16 bases sitting between them. The CDR3 runs 14 residues. Germline V gives CDR1 SNHLY, CDR2 FYNNEI. CDR3: CASRSGGVYEKLFF. The CDR3 DNA sequence: TGTGCCAGCCGGAGCGGGGGTGTTTATGAAAAACTGTTTTTT.

The chain couples TRBV7-2 to TRBJ2-1; TRBD2 aligns across 13 bases. The CDR3 totals 15 residues. V dropped 2 bases and J dropped 7; count of bases not matched to a gene: 2. CDR1 and CDR2 (germline): SGHTA, FQGNSA. CDR3 DNA sequence: TGTGCCAGCAGCTTAACACTAGCGGGGGGGAATGAGCAGTTCTTC. This encodes CASSLTLAGGNEQFF.

The rearrangement links TRBV10-3 to TRBJ1-1, with TRBD1 identical over 8 bases. The J segment lost 4 bases and the V segment lost 6 bases, leaving 10 bases of the junction unmatched. The CDR3 has 15 amino acids. The V gene's germline CDR1 is ENHRY and CDR2 SYGVKD. The CDR3 loop is CAIRPNPQGVTEAFF. The CDR3 nucleotides read TGTGCCATCAGACCAAACCCACAGGGGGTCACTGAAGCTTTCTTT.

This clone has a handful of counts. The genes are TRBV19 and TRBJ1-6, with TRBD1 as a possible D gene (5 bases). There are 16 residues in the CDR3. The germline V gene has CDR1 LNHDA and CDR2 SQIVND (reference sequence). V lost 3 bases and J lost 5, with 14 bases in between. CDR3 region: CASSMVSWGDNSPLHF. CDR3 coding DNA: TGTGCCAGTAGTATGGTGTCTTGGGGGGATAATTCACCCCTCCACTTT.

This CDR3 is CASSLAGLHTDTQYF. The CDR3 DNA reads as TGTGCCAGCAGCTTAGCGGGGCTACACACAGATACGCAGTATTTT. V and J are TRBV11-2 and TRBJ2-3; perhaps D is TRBD1 or TRBD2 (5 bases each). V shed 1 base and J shed 2 bases, with 10 bases lying between them. Germline CDR1 reads SGHAT; CDR2 reads FQNNGV. This CDR3 is built from 15 residues. Full variable domain (missing parts from reference TRBV11-2 and TRBJ2-3): EAGVAQSPRYKIIEKRQSVAFWCNPISGHATLYWYQQILGQGPKLLIQFQNNGVVDDSQLPKDRFSAERLKGVDSTLKIQPAKLEDSAVYLCASSLAGLHTDTQYFGPGTRLTVL.

The CDR3 coding sequence is TGTGCCAGCAGCCCTCCGGGGTCGTGGGAGCAGTACTTC. Translated, it gives CASSPPGSWEQYF. The chain joins TRBV9 to TRBJ2-7; D possibly corresponds to TRBD2 (5 bases). V was pared by 4 bases and J by 7 bases, with 15 bases between. The CDR3 totals 13 residues. In germline, CDR1 is SGDLS, CDR2 YYNGEE.

This chain connects TRBV18 to TRBJ1-4; D is possibly TRBD1 (6 bases). This CDR3 spans 16 amino acids. The V end lost 0 bases, the J end lost 5 bases, and 13 bases lay between the germline ends. Germline CDR1 KGHSH, CDR2 LQKENI. As DNA, the CDR3 is TGTGCCAGCTCACCACCGGGGGCCAGGGGAAATGAAAAACTGTTTTTT. Translating it yields CASSPPGARGNEKLFF.

As concerns this clone: The sample holds other DNA sequences that translate to the same CDR3. This chain uses TRBV5-1 with TRBJ2-7, with TRBD2 identical over 11 bases. CDR3 length: 15 residues. CDR1 and CDR2 (germline): SGHRS, YFSETQ. V lost 2 bases to trimming and J lost 2 bases; unmatched junction nucleotides: 3. The CDR3 region is CASSLTSGGPYEQYF. CDR3 DNA: TGCGCCAGCAGCTTAACTAGCGGGGGCCCCTACGAGCAGTACTTC. The complete variable domain, with remaining parts taken from reference TRBV5-1 and TRBJ2-7, reads KAGVTQTPRYLIKTRGQQVTLSCSPISGHRSVSWYQQTPGQGLQFLFEYFSETQRNKGNFPGRFSGRQFSNSRSEMNVSTLELGDSALYLCASSLTSGGPYEQYFGPGTRLTVT.

This clone turned up a few times. Other DNA sequences in this specimen translate into the identical CDR3. This rearrangement joins TRBV5-1 to TRBJ2-2, with 7 bases aligning to TRBD1. The CDR3 runs to 15 residues. Trimming removed 4 bases from V and 2 bases from J; junction bases left unmatched: 5. The germline V gene has CDR1 SGHRS and CDR2 YFSETQ. CDR3 DNA: TGCGCCAGCAGCCTGGGACAGACAAACACCGGGGAGCTGTTTTTT. This sequence encodes CASSLGQTNTGELFF.

This clone was seen only a few times. CDR3 in amino acids: CAILDLSGANVLTF. The DNA for the CDR3 is TGTGCCATTTTAGATCTTTCTGGGGCCAACGTCCTGACTTTC. The chain links TRBV10-3 to TRBJ2-6; no definite D call. The CDR3 contains 14 residues. V gave up 9 bases and J gave up 1 base, with 10 bases separating them. Germline V gene sequence: CDR1 ENHRY, CDR2 SYGVKD.

The V call is TRBV6-6, the J call TRBJ1-5; 9 positions agree with TRBD1. CDR3 length: 16 amino acids. V was clipped by 6 bases and J by 6 bases; unmatched bases: 12. Germline V CDR1 and CDR2: MNHNY, SVGAGI (reference sequence). This CDR3 is CASSTTPGQGGQPQHF. The CDR3 DNA sequence: TGTGCCAGCAGCACAACCCCGGGACAGGGTGGTCAGCCCCAGCATTTT.

This chain uses TRBV10-3 with TRBJ1-3, with a tentative D call TRBD1 (5 bases). This CDR3 contains 16 residues. Germline values: CDR1 ENHRY, CDR2 SYGVKD. V dropped 6 bases and J dropped 0 bases, with 15 bases sitting between them. The CDR3 coding sequence is TGTGCCATCAGCCTGGCCCCAGGGAGCTCTGGAAACACCATATATTTT. Its translation is CAISLAPGSSGNTIYF.